The sequence of this T cell receptor (beta chain) was determined in a study of blood T cell repertoires in COVID-19. Only in-frame clones appear in the TCRdb table, and some are missing; sequencing was by immunoSEQ multiplex PCR. The sample carries about 44,000 clones, about 92% recorded once. The sequenced sample was peripheral blood. This clonotype originated in a human donor in a cohort sampled during active COVID-19.

Here the CDR3 DNA reads TGTGCCAGCACCCCCGGAGGGATAGGTGCTGGGGCCAACGTCCTGACTTTC. Translated: CASTPGGIGAGANVLTF. The chain combines TRBV9 with TRBJ2-6; perhaps TRBD2 as D (6 bases). Germline V gives CDR1 SGDLS, CDR2 YYNGEE. The CDR3 extends over 17 amino acids. V lost 6 bases and J lost 2, with 18 bases in between.